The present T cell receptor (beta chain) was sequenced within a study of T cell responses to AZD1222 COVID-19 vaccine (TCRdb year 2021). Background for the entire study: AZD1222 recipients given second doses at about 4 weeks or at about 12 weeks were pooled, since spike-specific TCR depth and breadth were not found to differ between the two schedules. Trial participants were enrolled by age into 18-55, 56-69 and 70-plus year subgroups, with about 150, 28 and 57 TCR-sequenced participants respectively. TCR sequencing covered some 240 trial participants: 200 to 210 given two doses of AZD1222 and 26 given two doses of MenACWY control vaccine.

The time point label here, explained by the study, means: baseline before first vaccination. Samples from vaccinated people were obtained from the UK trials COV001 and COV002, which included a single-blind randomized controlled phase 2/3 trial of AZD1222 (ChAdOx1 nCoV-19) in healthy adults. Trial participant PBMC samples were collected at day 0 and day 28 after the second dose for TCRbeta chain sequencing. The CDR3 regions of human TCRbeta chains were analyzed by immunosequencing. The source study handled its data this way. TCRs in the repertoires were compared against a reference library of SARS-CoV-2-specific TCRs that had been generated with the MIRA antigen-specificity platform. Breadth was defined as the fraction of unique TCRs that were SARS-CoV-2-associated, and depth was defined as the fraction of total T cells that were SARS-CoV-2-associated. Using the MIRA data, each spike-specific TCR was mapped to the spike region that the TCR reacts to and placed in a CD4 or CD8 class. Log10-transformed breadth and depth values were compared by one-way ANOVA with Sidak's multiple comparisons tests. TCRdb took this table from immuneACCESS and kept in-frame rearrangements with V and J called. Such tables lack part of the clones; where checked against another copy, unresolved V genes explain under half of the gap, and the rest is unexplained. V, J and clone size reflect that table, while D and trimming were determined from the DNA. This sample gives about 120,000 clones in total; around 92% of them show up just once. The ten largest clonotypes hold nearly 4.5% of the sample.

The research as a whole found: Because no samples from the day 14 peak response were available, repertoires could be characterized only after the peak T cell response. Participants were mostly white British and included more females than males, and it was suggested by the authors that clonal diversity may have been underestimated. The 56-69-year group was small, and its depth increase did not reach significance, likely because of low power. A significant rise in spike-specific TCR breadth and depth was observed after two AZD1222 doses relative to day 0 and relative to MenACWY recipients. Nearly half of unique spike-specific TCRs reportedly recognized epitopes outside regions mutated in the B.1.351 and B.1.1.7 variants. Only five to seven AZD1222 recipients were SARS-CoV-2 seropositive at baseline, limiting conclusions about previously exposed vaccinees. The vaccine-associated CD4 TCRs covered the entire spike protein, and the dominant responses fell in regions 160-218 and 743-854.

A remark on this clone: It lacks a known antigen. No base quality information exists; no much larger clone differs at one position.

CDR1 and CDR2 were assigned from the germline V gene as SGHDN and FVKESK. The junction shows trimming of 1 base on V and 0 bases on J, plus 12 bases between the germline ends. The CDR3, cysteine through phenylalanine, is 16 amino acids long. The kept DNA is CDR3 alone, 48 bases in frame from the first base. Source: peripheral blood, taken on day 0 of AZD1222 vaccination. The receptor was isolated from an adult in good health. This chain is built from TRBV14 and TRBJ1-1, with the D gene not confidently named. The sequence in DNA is TGTGCCAGCAGCCAAGTGGCAGGCCTCATGAACACTGAAGCTTTCTTT. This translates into CASSQVAGLMNTEAFF.